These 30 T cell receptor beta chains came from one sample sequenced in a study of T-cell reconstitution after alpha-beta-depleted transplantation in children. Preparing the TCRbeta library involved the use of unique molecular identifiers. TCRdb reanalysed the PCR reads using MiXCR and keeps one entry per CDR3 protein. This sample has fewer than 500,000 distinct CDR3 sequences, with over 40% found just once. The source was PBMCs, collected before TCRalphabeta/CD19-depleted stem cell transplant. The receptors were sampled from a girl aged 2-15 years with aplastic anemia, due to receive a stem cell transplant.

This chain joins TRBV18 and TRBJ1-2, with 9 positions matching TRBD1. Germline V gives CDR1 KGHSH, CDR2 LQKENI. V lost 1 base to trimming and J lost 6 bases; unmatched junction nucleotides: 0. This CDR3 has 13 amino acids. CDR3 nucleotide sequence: TGTGCCAGCTCACCACGGGACAGGGATGGCTACACCTTC. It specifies CASSPRDRDGYTF. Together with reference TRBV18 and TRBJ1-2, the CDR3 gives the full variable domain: NAGVMQNPRHLVRRRGQEARLRCSPMKGHSHVYWYRQLPEEGLKFMVYLQKENIIDESGMPKERFSAEFPKEGPSILRIQQVVRGDSAAYFCASSPRDRDGYTFGSGTRLTVV.

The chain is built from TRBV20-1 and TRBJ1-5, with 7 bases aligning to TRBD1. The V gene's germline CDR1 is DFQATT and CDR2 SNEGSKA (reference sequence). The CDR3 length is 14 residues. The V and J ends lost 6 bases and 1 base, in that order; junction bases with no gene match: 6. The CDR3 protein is CSAMGQLSNQPQHF. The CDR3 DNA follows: TGCAGTGCCATGGGACAGTTAAGCAATCAGCCCCAGCATTTT.

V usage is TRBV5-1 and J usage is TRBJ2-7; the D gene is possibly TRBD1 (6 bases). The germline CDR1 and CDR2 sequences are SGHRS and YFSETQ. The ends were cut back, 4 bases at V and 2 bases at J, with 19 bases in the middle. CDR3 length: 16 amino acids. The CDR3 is CASSKTDDRYTYEQYF. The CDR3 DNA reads TGCGCCAGCAGCAAGACCGACGACAGGTATACCTACGAGCAGTACTTC.

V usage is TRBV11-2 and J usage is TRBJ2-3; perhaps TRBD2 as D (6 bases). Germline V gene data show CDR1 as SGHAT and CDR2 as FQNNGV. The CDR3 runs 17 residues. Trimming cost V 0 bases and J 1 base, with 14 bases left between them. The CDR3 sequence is CASSLDRWRAGTDTQYF. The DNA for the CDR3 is TGTGCCAGCAGCTTAGATCGGTGGAGGGCCGGCACAGATACGCAGTATTTT.

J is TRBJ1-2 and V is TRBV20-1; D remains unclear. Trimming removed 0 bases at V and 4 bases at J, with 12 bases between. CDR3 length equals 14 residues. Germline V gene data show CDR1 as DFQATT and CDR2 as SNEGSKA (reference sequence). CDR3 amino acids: CSARDGRGSYGYTF. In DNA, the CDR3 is TGCAGTGCTAGAGATGGGAGAGGGTCCTATGGCTACACCTTC.

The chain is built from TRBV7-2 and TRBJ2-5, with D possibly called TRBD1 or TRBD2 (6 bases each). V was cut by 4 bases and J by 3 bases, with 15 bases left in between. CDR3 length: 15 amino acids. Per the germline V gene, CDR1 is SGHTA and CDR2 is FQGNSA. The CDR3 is CASSSAGHQEETQYF. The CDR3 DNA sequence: TGTGCCAGCAGCTCCGCGGGACATCAAGAAGAGACCCAGTACTTC.

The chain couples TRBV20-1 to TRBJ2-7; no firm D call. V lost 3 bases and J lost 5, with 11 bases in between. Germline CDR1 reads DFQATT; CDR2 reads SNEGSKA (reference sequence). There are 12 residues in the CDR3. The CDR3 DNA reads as TGCAGTGCTAGTCGATCTTCGGACGAGCAGTACTTC. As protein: CSASRSSDEQYF.

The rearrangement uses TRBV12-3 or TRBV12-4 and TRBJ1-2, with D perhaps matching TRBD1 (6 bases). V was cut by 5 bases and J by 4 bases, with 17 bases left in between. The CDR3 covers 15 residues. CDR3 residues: CASSKGDGKGYGYTF. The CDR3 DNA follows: TGTGCCAGCAGTAAGGGGGACGGAAAGGGCTATGGCTACACCTTC.

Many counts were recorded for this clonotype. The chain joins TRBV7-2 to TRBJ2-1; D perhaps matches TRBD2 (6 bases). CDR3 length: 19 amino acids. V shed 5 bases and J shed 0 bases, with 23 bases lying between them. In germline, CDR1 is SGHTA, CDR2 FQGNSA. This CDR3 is CASSRGAGRGISSYNEQFF. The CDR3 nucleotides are TGTGCCAGCAGCCGTGGGGCGGGACGAGGGATTAGCTCCTACAATGAGCAGTTCTTC. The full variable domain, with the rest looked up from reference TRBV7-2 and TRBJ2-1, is GAGVSQSPSNKVTEKGKDVELRCDPISGHTALYWYRQSLGQGLEFLIYFQGNSAPDKSGLPSDRFSAERTGGSVSTLTIQRTQQEDSAVYLCASSRGAGRGISSYNEQFFGPGTRLTVL.

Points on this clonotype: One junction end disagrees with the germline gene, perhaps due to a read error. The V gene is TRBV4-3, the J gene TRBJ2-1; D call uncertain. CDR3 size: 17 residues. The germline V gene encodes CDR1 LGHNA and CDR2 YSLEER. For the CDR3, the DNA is TGCGCCAGCAGCCAAGATTTTGGGAACCCCAACTACAATGAGCAGTCCTTC. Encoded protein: CASSQDFGNPNYNEQSF.

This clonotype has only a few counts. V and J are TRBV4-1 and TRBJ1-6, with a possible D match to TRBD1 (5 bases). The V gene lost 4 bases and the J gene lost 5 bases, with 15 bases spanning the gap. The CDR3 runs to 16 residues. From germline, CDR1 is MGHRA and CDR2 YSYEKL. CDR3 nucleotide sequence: TGCGCCAGCAGCCGGTCGGGGCAGGGTGATAATTCACCCCTCCACTTT. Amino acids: CASSRSGQGDNSPLHF.

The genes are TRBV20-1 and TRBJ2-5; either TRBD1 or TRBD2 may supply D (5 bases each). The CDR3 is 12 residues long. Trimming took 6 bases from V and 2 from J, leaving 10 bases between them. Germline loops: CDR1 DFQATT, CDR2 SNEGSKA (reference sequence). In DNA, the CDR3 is TGCAGTGCCGAGAGGGGACAAGAGACCCAGTACTTC. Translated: CSAERGQETQYF.

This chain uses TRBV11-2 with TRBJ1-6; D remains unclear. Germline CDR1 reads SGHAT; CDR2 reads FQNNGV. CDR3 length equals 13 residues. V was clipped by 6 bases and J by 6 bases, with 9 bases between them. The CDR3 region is CASRTAANSPLHF. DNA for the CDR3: TGTGCCAGCAGAACGGCAGCTAATTCACCCCTCCACTTT.

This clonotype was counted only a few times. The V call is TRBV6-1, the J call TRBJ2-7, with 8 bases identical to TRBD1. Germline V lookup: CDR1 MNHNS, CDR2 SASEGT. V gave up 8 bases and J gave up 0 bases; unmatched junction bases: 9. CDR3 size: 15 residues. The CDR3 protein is CASSWGQDFSYEQYF. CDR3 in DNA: TGTGCCAGCTCTTGGGGACAGGACTTCTCCTACGAGCAGTACTTC.

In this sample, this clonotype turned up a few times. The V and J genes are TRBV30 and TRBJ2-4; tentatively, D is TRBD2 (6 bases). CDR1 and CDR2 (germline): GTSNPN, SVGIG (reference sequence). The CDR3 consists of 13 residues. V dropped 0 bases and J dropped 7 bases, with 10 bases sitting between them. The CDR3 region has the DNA TGTGCCTGGAGTGTACGCCTAGCGAACATTCAGTACTTC. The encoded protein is CAWSVRLANIQYF.

The CDR3 region is CASSKIRGAPRETQYF. The CDR3 nucleotides are TGTGCCAGCAGTAAAATCCGGGGCGCCCCTAGAGAGACCCAGTACTTC. The chain recombines TRBV27 with TRBJ2-5, with D tentatively TRBD1 or TRBD2 (5 bases each). The CDR3 runs 16 residues. Germline V gene sequence: CDR1 MNHEY, CDR2 SMNVEV (reference sequence). The V end was cut by 5 bases, the J end by 4 bases, with 20 bases between.

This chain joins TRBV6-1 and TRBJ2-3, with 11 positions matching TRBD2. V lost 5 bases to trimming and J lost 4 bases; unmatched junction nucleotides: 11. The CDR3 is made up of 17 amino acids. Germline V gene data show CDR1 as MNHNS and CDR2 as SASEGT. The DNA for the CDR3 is TGTGCCAGCAGTCTCGGGGCGACTAGCGGGATCCCAGATACGCAGTATTTT. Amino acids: CASSLGATSGIPDTQYF.

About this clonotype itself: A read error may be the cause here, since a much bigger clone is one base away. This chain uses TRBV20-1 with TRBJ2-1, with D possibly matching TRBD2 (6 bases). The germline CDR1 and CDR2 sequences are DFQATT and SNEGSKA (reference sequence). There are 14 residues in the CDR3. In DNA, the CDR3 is TGCAGTGCTTCTAGCGCGGAGGTAGGCAATAAGCAGTTCTTC. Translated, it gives CSASSAEVGNKQFF.

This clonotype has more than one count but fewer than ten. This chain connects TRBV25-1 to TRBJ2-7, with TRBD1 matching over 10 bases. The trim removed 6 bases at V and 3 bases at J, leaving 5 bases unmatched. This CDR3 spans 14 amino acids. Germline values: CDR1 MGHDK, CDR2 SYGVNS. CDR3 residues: CASSRDRGFYEQYF. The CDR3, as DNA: TGTGCCAGCAGCCGGGACAGGGGCTTCTACGAGCAGTACTTC.

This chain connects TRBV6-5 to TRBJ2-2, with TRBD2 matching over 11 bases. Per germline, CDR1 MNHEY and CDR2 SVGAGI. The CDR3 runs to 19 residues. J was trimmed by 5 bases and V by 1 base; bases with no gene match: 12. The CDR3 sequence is CASSYLGGIAGGRTGELFF. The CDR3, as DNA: TGTGCCAGCAGTTACTTAGGGGGGATAGCGGGGGGGCGAACCGGGGAGCTGTTTTTT.

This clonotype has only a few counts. CDR3 coding DNA: TGTGCCAGCAGCTTAGGGGGTCACGACAGGGAGCAGTACTTC. It yields the protein CASSLGGHDREQYF. The chain carries TRBV7-9 and TRBJ2-7, with D perhaps TRBD1 (6 bases). CDR1 SEHNR and CDR2 FQNEAQ come from the germline V gene (reference sequence). The CDR3 is 14 amino acids. Trimming took 1 base from V and 7 from J, leaving 14 bases between them.

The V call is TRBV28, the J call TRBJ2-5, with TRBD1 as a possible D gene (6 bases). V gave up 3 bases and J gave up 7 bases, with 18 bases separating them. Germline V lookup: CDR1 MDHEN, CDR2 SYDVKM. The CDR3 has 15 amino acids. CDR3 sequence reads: CASSLTGGAVWTQYF. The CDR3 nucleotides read TGTGCCAGCAGTTTGACAGGCGGCGCAGTATGGACCCAGTACTTC.

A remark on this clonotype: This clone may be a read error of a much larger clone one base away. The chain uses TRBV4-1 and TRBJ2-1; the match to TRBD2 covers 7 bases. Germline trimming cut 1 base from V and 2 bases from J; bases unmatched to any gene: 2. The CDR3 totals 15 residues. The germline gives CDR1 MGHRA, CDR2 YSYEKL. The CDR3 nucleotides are TGCGCCAGCAGCCAAGTGGGGGGGGCCTACAATGAGCAGTTCTTC. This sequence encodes CASSQVGGAYNEQFF.

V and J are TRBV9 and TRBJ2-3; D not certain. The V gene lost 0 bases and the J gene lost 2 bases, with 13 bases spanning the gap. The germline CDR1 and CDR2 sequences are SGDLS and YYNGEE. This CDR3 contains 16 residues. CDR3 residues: CASSVERSSLTDTQYF. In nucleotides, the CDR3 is TGTGCCAGCAGCGTAGAGAGGAGCAGCCTCACAGATACGCAGTATTTT.

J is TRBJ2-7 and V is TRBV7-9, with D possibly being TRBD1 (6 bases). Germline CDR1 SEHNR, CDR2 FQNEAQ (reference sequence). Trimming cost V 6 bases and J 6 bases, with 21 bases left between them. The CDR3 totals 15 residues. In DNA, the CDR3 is TGTGCCAGCAGTTTAACAACCGAGACAGGTCTCGAGCAGTACTTC. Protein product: CASSLTTETGLEQYF.

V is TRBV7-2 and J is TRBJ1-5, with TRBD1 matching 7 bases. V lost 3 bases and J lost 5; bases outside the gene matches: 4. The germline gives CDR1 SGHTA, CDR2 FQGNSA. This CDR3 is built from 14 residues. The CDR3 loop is CASSLDRLDQPQHF. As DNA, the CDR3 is TGTGCCAGCAGCTTGGACAGGTTGGATCAGCCCCAGCATTTT.

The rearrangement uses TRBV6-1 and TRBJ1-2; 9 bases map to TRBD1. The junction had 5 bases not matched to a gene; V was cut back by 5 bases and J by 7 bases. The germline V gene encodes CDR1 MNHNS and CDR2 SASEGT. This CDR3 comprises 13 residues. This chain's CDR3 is CASSPGQGTGYTF. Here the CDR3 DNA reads TGTGCCAGCAGTCCAGGACAGGGGACTGGCTACACCTTC.

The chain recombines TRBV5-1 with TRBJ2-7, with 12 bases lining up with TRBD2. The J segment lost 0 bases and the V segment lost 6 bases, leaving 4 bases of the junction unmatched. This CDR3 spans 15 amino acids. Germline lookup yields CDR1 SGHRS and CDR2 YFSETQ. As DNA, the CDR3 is TGCGCCAGCAAAGGACTAGCGGGGAGCTCCTACGAGCAGTACTTC. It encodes CASKGLAGSSYEQYF.

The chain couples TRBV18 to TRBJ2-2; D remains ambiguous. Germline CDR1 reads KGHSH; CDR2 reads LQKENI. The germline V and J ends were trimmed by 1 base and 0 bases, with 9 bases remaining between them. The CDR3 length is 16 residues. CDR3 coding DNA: TGTGCCAGCTCACCACGGGCCACAGCGAACACCGGGGAGCTGTTTTTT. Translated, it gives CASSPRATANTGELFF. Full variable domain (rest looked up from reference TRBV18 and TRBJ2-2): NAGVMQNPRHLVRRRGQEARLRCSPMKGHSHVYWYRQLPEEGLKFMVYLQKENIIDESGMPKERFSAEFPKEGPSILRIQQVVRGDSAAYFCASSPRATANTGELFFGEGSRLTVL.

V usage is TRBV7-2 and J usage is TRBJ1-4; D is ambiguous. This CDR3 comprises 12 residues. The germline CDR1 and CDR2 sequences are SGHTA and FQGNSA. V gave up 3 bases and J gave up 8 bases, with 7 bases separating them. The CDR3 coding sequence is TGTGCCAGCAGCTTTGGGAGGGAAAAACTGTTTTTT. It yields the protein CASSFGREKLFF.